Listed below are T cell receptor beta chains from one sample, sequenced in a study of T cell responses to AZD1222 COVID-19 vaccine. This table comes from immunoSEQ multiplex PCR, and its TCRdb copy is limited to in-frame clones, with some not included. The repertoire includes 55,000 to 70,000 clones, around four fifths of them detected once, and 12% sits in the top ten. Sequenced material: peripheral blood, taken on day 0 of AZD1222 vaccination. The receptor source for this set is an adult in good health. Both conserved end residues are part of each CDR3. D genes are given only for firm matches. Where a row states a size, it is once, few, many or the class of an expanded clone; other rows omit it.

V	D	length	J	size	DNA	CDR3
TRBV7-8	TRBD1	15	TRBJ1-4	few	TGTGCCAGCAGCTTAGCGGGGACAGGGGGCGAAAAACTGTTTTTT	CASSLAGTGGEKLFF
TRBV5-4	-	16	TRBJ1-6	-	TGTGCCAGCAGCTTTATCCTGGGACAAAGTAATTCACCCCTCCACTTT	CASSFILGQSNSPLHF
TRBV6-5	-	15	TRBJ1-2	-	TGTGCCAGCAGGGAGAACGGGGCGCCTTATTATGGCTACACCTTC	CASRENGAPYYGYTF
TRBV5-4	-	13	TRBJ1-2	-	TGTGCCAGCAGCCAACGGACAGCCTATGGCTACACCTTC	CASSQRTAYGYTF
TRBV28	TRBD1	15	TRBJ1-4	-	TGTGCCAGCAGTTCCCCGACAGGGATGAGCGAAAAACTGTTTTTT	CASSSPTGMSEKLFF
TRBV24-1	-	15	TRBJ2-5	-	TGTGCCACCAGTGACCTAGGGACTTCCAAAGAGACCCAGTACTTC	CATSDLGTSKETQYF
TRBV7-8	-	14	TRBJ1-1	-	TGTGCCAGCAGCTTTCCAGGGCAGAACACTGAAGCTTTCTTT	CASSFPGQNTEAFF
TRBV29-1	TRBD1	14	TRBJ1-2	-	TGCAGCGTTAAGCCCGGGACAGGGTTTTATGGCTACACCTTC	CSVKPGTGFYGYTF
TRBV6-5	TRBD1	12	TRBJ1-2	-	TGTGCCAGCACCGGACAGGACTATGGCTACACCTTC	CASTGQDYGYTF
TRBV6-2/TRBV6-3	-	16	TRBJ2-1	-	TGTGCCAGCAGTTTCAGGGGAGCGGCCTCCTACAATGAGCAGTTCTTC	CASSFRGAASYNEQFF
TRBV27	TRBD1	17	TRBJ1-2	-	TGTGCCAGCAGTCCTGGGGGAGGGACAGGGGACCTCTATGGCTACACCTTC	CASSPGGGTGDLYGYTF
TRBV19	TRBD1	13	TRBJ1-1	-	TGTGCCAGTAGTAAAGCTAGGGGGCTTGAAGCTTTCTTT	CASSKARGLEAFF
TRBV7-2	-	16	TRBJ2-3	-	TGTGCCAGCAGCGAACTCAGGGTTGTCTATACAGATACGCAGTATTTT	CASSELRVVYTDTQYF
TRBV5-1	TRBD1	14	TRBJ1-4	-	TGCGCCAGCAGCTTGGCCGGGACAGGGGAAAAACTGTTTTTT	CASSLAGTGEKLFF
TRBV6-5	-	12	TRBJ2-7	-	TGTGCCAGCAGTTCCGACAGCTACGAGCAGTACTTC	CASSSDSYEQYF
TRBV20-1	-	11	TRBJ1-2	-	TGCAGTGTTCGGGGAGGGTATGGCTACACCTTC	CSVRGGYGYTF
TRBV5-1	TRBD1	17	TRBJ2-3	-	TGCGCCAGCAGCTTGGCTGGTGCTAGGACAGGGACAGATACGCAGTATTTT	CASSLAGARTGTDTQYF
TRBV10-1	-	16	TRBJ2-1	-	TGCGCCAGCAGTGAGTCTAAAACCAGCTCCTACAATGAGCAGTTCTTC	CASSESKTSSYNEQFF
TRBV6-2/TRBV6-3	TRBD2	19	TRBJ2-4	few	TGTGCCAGCAGTCCGGGGGGGTTTTCGTGGAGAACAGCCAAAAACATTCAGTACTTC	CASSPGGFSWRTAKNIQYF
TRBV7-2	-	15	TRBJ2-2	-	TGTGCCAGCATATACAGAGCCGCGAACACCGGGGAGCTGTTTTTT	CASIYRAANTGELFF
TRBV18	TRBD2	15	TRBJ2-1	-	TGTGCCAGCTCACCAGTGGGCGGGAGGAGCGATGAGCAGTTCTTC	CASSPVGGRSDEQFF
TRBV6-5	-	14	TRBJ2-5	-	TGTGCCAGCAGCTCGACGCTAGGGGTCTCGACCCAGTACTTC	CASSSTLGVSTQYF
TRBV19	-	12	TRBJ1-1	-	TGTGCCAGTAGGACGGGTGGCACTGAAGCTTTCTTT	CASRTGGTEAFF
TRBV4-3	-	14	TRBJ2-1	-	TGCGCCAGCAGCCCCCTTATTTTCTTCGATGAGCAGTTCTTC	CASSPLIFFDEQFF
TRBV29-1	-	12	TRBJ1-5	-	TGCAGCCCCGGGGAGAGAAATCAGCCCCAGCATTTT	CSPGERNQPQHF
TRBV3-1/TRBV3-2	TRBD1	20	TRBJ1-2	-	TGTGCCAGCAGCCAAGATAAGCTGGGGGCCATACAGGGGACTAACTATGGCTACACCTTC	CASSQDKLGAIQGTNYGYTF
TRBV6-6	-	16	TRBJ2-7	-	TGTGCCAGCAAACCTACCCCCGGGGGAATAGGAGCCGAGCAGTACTTC	CASKPTPGGIGAEQYF
TRBV5-4	-	17	TRBJ1-1	-	TGTGCCAGCAGCTTTGTCCGATCCCGACAAAAAAACACTGAAGCTTTCTTT	CASSFVRSRQKNTEAFF
TRBV11-3	-	16	TRBJ2-5	-	TGTGCCAGCAGCTTAGGTTCAGGGCTAAACCAAGAGACCCAGTACTTC	CASSLGSGLNQETQYF
TRBV4-1	-	16	TRBJ1-6	-	TGCGCCAGCAGCCAAGTTGCATTTAGGACAAATTCACCCCTCCACTTT	CASSQVAFRTNSPLHF
TRBV19	-	15	TRBJ2-2	once	TGTGCCAGTAGTATAGACGGGCTTAACACCGGGGAGCTGTTTTTT	CASSIDGLNTGELFF
TRBV21-1	-	19	TRBJ2-1	-	TGTGCCAGGATCCGGGACTCTGCTAGCGGGGGGGCGAGGAGGAATGAGCAGTTCTTC	CARIRDSASGGARRNEQFF
TRBV4-1	-	14	TRBJ2-7	-	TGCGCCAGCAGCATCGAGCCGGGCTCCTACGAGCAGTACTTC	CASSIEPGSYEQYF
TRBV25-1	-	11	TRBJ2-7	-	TGTGCCAGCAGGGAGGCTTACGAGCAGTACTTC	CASREAYEQYF
TRBV11-1	-	15	TRBJ2-5	-	TGTGCCAGCAGCTTAGGTCAGCAGTCATGGGAGACCCAGTACTTC	CASSLGQQSWETQYF
TRBV10-1	TRBD2	15	TRBJ2-3	-	TGCGCCAGCAGCCGTAGCGGGGGATACACAGATACGCAGTATTTT	CASSRSGGYTDTQYF